This TCR beta chain was obtained from a study of blood T cell repertoires in COVID-19 (dated by TCRdb to 2018 to 2021). The study in broad terms: Collaborator samples came from the United States, Italy and Spain and covered acute and convalescent phases of COVID-19. Nearly every sample came with metadata listing a de-identified subject ID, COVID-19 status, age in years and sex. The dataset comprised deeply sampled blood TCRbeta repertoires from subjects exposed to, actively infected with, or recovered from COVID-19. Where available, HLA class I and class II types were obtained from metadata supplied by the sample provider rather than from assay-based typing. Samples were obtained from the ongoing ImmuneRACE study (first 160 participants) and from over 1,000 subjects provided by 6 global collaborators. A freely available public database, intended as a resource for researchers studying the immune response to SARS-CoV-2, is where the repertoires were released. The prospective study material was composed of cDNA or gDNA derived from T cells, B-cell-depleted T cells, or PBMCs. Broader findings and caveats from the paper: Clinical and demographic metadata were provided uncurated, with the amount varying by source and participant.

The collaborating institutions used their own protocols to collect whole blood in K2EDTA tubes. Collaborator samples were shipped for TCRbeta analysis as frozen whole blood, isolated PBMCs, or DNA extracted from either sample type. This clone was seen once. The antigen it recognizes is unknown. There are no base qualities to consult, and no much larger clone falls within one base. TCRbeta CDR3 regions were amplified from genomic DNA using the immunoSEQ Assay, a bias-controlled multiplex PCR. The authors' pipeline ran thus. Within the assay, amplification of reference gene primers was used to estimate how many nucleated cells each sample contained. To quantify the absolute abundance of each unique TCRbeta CDR3 rearrangement, sequence reads were collapsed and filtered. For each sample, productive Simpson clonality was calculated as the square root of Simpson's diversity index across productive rearrangements. TCRdb stores this immuneACCESS table with in-frame sequences only. Part of the clones is absent; in the studies checked, under half of the shortfall reflects unresolved V genes, and no reason is known for the rest. D and trimming come from the DNA, and the V and J calls and clone size come from that table. This sample has about 110,000 clones in its table, and 70% to 85% of those were observed once. 11% to 15% of the sample belongs to the ten largest clones.

The V and J ends are trimmed by 4 bases and 2 bases, leaving 8 bases between them. Taken from cysteine to phenylalanine, the CDR3 has 13 residues. The kept DNA is CDR3 alone, 39 bases in frame from the first base. The germline V gene provides CDR1 KGHSH and CDR2 LQKENI. This TCR was sampled from a woman between 55 and 75 years old with acute or convalescent COVID-19. Sequencing was done on a sample of peripheral blood. This sequence uses TRBV18 and TRBJ1-1, with a weak D call of TRBD1 (6 bases match). The CDR3 sequence is CASSRQENTEAFF. The nucleotide sequence is TGTGCCAGCTCACGACAGGAAAACACTGAAGCTTTCTTT. The CDR3, completed at both ends by the reference TRBV18 and TRBJ1-1 genes, gives the full variable domain NAGVMQNPRHLVRRRGQEARLRCSPMKGHSHVYWYRQLPEEGLKFMVYLQKENIIDESGMPKERFSAEFPKEGPSILRIQQVVRGDSAAYFCASSRQENTEAFFGQGTRLTVV.